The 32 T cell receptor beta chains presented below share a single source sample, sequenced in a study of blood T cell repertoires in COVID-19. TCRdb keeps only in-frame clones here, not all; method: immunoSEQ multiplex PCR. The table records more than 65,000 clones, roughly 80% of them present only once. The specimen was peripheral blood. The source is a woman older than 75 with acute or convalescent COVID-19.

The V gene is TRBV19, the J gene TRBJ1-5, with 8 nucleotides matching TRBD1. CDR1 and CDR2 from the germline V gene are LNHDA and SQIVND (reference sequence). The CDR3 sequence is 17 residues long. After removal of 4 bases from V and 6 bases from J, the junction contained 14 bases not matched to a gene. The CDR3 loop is CASSTRYQGQGVQPQHF. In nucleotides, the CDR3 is TGTGCCAGTAGTACGCGGTATCAAGGACAGGGTGTTCAGCCCCAGCATTTT.

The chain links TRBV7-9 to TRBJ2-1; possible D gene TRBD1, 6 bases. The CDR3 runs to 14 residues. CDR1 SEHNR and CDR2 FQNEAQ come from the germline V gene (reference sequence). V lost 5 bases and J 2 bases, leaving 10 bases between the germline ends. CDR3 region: CASSHRDPYNEQFF. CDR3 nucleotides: TGTGCCAGCAGCCACAGGGACCCCTACAATGAGCAGTTCTTC.

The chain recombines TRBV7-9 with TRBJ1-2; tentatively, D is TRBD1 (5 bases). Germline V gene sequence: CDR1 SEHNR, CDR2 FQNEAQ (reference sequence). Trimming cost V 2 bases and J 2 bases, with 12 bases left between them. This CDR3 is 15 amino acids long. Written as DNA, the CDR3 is TGTGCCAGCAGCTTATATCCGCGGGACAACTATGGCTACACCTTC. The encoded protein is CASSLYPRDNYGYTF.

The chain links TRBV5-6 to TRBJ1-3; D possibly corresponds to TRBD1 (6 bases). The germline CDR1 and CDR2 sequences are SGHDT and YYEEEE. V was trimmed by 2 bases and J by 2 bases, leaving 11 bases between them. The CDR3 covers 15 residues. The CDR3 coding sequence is TGTGCCAGCAGCTTTTTGGGGGCGGCTGGAAACACCATATATTTT. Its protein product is CASSFLGAAGNTIYF.

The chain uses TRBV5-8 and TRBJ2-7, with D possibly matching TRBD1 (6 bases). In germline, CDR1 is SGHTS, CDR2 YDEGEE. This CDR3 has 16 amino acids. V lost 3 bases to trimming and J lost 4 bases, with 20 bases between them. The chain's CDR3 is CASSWARPGAKYEQYF. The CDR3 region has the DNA TGTGCCAGCAGCTGGGCCCGCCCAGGGGCTAAGTACGAGCAGTACTTC. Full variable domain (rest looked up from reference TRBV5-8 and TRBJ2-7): EAGVTQSPTHLIKTRGQQATLRCSPISGHTSVYWYQQALGLGLQFLLWYDEGEERNRGNFPPRFSGRQFPNYSSELNVNALELEDSALYLCASSWARPGAKYEQYFGPGTRLTVT.

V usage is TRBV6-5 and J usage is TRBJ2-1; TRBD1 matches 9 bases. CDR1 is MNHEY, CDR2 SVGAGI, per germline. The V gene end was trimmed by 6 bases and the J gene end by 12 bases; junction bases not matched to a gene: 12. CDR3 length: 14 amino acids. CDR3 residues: CASRPPGTGSGQFF. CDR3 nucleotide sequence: TGTGCCAGCAGACCTCCAGGGACAGGGTCCGGGCAGTTCTTC.

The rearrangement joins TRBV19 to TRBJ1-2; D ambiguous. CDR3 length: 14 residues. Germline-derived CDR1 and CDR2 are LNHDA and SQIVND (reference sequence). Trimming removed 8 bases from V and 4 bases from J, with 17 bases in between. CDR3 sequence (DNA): TGTGCCAGTGTTTTTGCCGGGAGTAGCTATGGCTACACCTTC. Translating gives CASVFAGSSYGYTF.

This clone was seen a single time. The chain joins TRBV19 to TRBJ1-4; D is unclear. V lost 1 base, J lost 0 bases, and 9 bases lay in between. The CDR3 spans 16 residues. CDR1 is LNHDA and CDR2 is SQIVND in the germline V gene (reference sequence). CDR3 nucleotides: TGTGCCAGTAGTATAGTGGGCAGGACAACTAATGAAAAACTGTTTTTT. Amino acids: CASSIVGRTTNEKLFF. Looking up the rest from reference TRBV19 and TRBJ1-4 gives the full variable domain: DGGITQSPKYLFRKEGQNVTLSCEQNLNHDAMYWYRQDPGQGLRLIYYSQIVNDFQKGDIAEGYSVSREKKESFPLTVTSAQKNPTAFYLCASSIVGRTTNEKLFFGSGTQLSVL.

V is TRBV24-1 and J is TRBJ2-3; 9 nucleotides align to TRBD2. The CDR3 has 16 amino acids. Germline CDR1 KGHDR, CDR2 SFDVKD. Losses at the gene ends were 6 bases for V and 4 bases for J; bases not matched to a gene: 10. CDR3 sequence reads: CATSQSGGSIADTQYF. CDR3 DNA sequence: TGTGCCACCAGTCAGAGCGGGGGGTCCATCGCAGATACGCAGTATTTT.

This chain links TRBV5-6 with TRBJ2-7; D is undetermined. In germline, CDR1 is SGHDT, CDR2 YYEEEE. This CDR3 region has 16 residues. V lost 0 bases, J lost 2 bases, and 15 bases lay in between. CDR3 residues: CASSLAGAKLTYEQYF. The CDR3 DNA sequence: TGTGCCAGCAGCTTGGCCGGAGCTAAACTAACCTACGAGCAGTACTTC.

CDR3 nucleotide sequence: TGCGCCAGCAGCCCGCCACAGGGGTTCACCGGGGAGCTGTTTTTT. Translating gives CASSPPQGFTGELFF. The chain is built from TRBV4-1 and TRBJ2-2, with 7 bases identical to TRBD1. The CDR3 spans 15 residues. V lost 4 bases, J lost 4 bases, and 6 bases stayed unmatched. Germline-derived CDR1 and CDR2 are MGHRA and YSYEKL.

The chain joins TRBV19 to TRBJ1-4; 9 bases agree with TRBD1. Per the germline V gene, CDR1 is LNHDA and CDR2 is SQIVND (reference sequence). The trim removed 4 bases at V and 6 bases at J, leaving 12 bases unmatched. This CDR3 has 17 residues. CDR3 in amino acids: CASSTGQGLQLHEKLFF. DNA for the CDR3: TGTGCCAGTAGTACGGGACAGGGCTTGCAACTACATGAAAAACTGTTTTTT. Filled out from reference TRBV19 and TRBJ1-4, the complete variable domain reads DGGITQSPKYLFRKEGQNVTLSCEQNLNHDAMYWYRQDPGQGLRLIYYSQIVNDFQKGDIAEGYSVSREKKESFPLTVTSAQKNPTAFYLCASSTGQGLQLHEKLFFGSGTQLSVL.

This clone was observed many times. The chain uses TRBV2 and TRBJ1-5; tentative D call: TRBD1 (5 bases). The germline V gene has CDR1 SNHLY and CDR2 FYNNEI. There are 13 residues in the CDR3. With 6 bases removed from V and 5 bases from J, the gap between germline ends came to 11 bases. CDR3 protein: CASRGGDHQPQHF. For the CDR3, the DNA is TGTGCCAGCAGAGGAGGGGACCATCAGCCCCAGCATTTT.

This chain's CDR3 is CASSLWAQGGRSTEAFF. DNA of the CDR3: TGTGCCAGCAGTTTATGGGCTCAGGGGGGCCGTAGCACTGAAGCTTTCTTT. The chain combines TRBV27 with TRBJ1-1, with 7 bases lining up with TRBD1. Trimming took 1 base from V and 4 from J; bases not matched to a gene: 12. The CDR3 contains 17 residues. The V gene's germline CDR1 is MNHEY and CDR2 SMNVEV (reference sequence).

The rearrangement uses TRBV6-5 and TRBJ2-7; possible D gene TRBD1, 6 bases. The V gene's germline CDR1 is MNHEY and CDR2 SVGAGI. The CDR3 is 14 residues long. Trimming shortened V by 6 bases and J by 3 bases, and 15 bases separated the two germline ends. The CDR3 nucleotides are TGTGCCAGCAGAGGACAGCCTCAACTCTACGAGCAGTACTTC. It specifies CASRGQPQLYEQYF.

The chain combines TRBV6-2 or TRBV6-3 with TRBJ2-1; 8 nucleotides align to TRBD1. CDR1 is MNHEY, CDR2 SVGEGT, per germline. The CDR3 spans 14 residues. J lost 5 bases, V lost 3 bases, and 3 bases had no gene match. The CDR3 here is CASSYSTGDNEQFF. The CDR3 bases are TGTGCCAGCAGTTATTCGACAGGGGACAATGAGCAGTTCTTC.

The chain's CDR3 is CASSEDPGGAAEQFF. The CDR3 DNA reads as TGTGCCAGCAGCGAGGACCCCGGGGGGGCCGCTGAGCAGTTCTTC. V is TRBV7-8 and J is TRBJ2-1; 8 bases are shared with TRBD2. CDR1 SGHVS and CDR2 FQNEAQ come from the germline V gene. J gave up 9 bases and V 5 bases, and 12 bases lay outside the gene matches. The length of the CDR3 is 15 residues.

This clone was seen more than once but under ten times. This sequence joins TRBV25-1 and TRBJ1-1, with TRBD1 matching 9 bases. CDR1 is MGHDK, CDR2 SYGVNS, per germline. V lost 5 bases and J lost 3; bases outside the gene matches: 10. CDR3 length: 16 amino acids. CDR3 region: CASSTLTGGWYTEAFF. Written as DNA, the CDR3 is TGTGCCAGCAGTACTCTCACAGGGGGCTGGTACACTGAAGCTTTCTTT.

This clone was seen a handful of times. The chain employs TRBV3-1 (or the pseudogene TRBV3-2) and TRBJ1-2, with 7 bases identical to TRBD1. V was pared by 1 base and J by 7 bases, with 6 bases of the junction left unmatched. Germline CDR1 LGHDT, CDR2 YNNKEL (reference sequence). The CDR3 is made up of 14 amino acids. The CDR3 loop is CASSQGQGRAGYTF. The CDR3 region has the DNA TGTGCCAGCAGCCAAGGACAGGGTCGAGCTGGCTACACCTTC.

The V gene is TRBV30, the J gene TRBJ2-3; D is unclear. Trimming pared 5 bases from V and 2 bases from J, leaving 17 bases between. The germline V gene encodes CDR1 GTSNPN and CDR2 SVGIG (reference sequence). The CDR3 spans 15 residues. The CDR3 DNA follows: TGTGCCTGGTCTATAAGACAACGACACACAGATACGCAGTATTTT. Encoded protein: CAWSIRQRHTDTQYF.

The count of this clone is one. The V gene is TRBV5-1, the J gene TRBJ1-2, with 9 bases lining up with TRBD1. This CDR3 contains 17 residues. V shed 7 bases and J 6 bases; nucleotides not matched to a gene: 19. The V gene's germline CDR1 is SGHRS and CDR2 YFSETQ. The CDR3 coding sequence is TGCGCCAGCGCACTGACGAGGACCGGGACAGGGATCCATGGCTACACCTTC. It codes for CASALTRTGTGIHGYTF.

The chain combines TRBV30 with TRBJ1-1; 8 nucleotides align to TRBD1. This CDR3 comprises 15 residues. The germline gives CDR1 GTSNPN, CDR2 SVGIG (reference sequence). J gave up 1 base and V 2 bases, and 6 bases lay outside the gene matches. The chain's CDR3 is CAWSNLGQANTEAFF. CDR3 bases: TGTGCCTGGAGTAACTTGGGACAGGCGAACACTGAAGCTTTCTTT.

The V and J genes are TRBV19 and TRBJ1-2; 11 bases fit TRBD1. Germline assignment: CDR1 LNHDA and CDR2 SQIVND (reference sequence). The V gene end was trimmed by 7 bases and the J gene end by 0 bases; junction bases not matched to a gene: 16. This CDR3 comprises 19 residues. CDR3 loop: CASTSIGVGTGGTNYGYTF. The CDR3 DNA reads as TGTGCCAGTACCTCAATAGGTGTCGGGACAGGGGGAACTAACTATGGCTACACCTTC. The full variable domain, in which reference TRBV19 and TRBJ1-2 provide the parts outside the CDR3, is DGGITQSPKYLFRKEGQNVTLSCEQNLNHDAMYWYRQDPGQGLRLIYYSQIVNDFQKGDIAEGYSVSREKKESFPLTVTSAQKNPTAFYLCASTSIGVGTGGTNYGYTFGSGTRLTVV.

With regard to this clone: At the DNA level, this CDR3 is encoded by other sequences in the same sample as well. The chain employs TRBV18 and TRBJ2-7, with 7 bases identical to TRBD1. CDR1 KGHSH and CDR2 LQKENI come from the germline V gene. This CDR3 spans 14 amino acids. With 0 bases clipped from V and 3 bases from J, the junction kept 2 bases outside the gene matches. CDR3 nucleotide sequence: TGTGCCAGCTCACCACCGGGACAGTACTACGAGCAGTACTTC. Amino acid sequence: CASSPPGQYYEQYF.

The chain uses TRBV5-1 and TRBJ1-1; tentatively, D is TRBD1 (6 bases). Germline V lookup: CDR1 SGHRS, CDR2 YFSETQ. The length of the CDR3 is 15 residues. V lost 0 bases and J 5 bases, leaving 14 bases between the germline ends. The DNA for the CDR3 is TGCGCCAGCAGCTTGGCCCCAGGGGCGAGGACTGAAGCTTTCTTT. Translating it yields CASSLAPGARTEAFF.

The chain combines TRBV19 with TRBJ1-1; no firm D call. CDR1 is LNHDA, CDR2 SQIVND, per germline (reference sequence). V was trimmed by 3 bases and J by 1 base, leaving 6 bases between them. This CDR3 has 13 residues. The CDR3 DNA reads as TGTGCCAGTAGTATCAGTCAGAACACTGAAGCTTTCTTT. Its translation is CASSISQNTEAFF. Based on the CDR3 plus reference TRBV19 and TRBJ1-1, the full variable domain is DGGITQSPKYLFRKEGQNVTLSCEQNLNHDAMYWYRQDPGQGLRLIYYSQIVNDFQKGDIAEGYSVSREKKESFPLTVTSAQKNPTAFYLCASSISQNTEAFFGQGTRLTVV.

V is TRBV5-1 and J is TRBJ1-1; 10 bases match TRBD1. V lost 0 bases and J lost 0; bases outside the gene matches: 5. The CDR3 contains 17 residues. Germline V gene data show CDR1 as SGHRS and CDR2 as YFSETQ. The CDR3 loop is CASSLAKTGGMNTEAFF. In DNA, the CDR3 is TGCGCCAGCAGCTTGGCTAAGACAGGGGGCATGAACACTGAAGCTTTCTTT.

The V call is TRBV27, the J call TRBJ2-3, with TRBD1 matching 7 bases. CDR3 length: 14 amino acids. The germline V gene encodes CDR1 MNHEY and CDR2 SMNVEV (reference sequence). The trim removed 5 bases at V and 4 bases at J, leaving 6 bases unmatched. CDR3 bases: TGTGCCAGCAGTATGGACAGGAGGTCAGATACGCAGTATTTT. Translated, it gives CASSMDRRSDTQYF.

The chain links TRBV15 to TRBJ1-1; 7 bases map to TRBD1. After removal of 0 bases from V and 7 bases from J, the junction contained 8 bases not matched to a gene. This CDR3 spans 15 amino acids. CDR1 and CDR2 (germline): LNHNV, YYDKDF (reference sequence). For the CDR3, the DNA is TGTGCCACCAGCAGAGACAGGGGGTATGGTGATGAAGCTTTCTTT. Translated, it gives CATSRDRGYGDEAFF.

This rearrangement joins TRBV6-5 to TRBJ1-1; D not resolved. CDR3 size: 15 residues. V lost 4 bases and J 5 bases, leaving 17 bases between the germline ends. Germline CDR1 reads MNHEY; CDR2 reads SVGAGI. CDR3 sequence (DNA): TGTGCCAGCAGTTCCCCCGGGCGGGTAAGGACTGAAGCTTTCTTT. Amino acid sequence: CASSSPGRVRTEAFF.

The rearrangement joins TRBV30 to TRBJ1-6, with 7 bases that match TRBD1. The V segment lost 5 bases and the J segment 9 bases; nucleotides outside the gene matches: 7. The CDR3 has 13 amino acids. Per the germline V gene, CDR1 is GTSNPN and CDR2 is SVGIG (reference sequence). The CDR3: CAWQLGGSSPLHF. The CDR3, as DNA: TGTGCCTGGCAACTAGGGGGCAGTTCACCCCTCCACTTT.

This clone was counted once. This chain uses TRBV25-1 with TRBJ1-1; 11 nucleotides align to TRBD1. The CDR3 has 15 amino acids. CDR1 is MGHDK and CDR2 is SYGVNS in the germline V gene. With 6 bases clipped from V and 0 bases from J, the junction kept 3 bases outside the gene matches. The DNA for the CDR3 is TGTGCCAGCAGAGGGACAGGGGGATTGAACACTGAAGCTTTCTTT. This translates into CASRGTGGLNTEAFF.